This T cell receptor (beta chain) was recovered during a study of cytomegalovirus exposure and HLA in healthy donors. Study results and caveats: Several of the most significant clusters appeared linked to common viral pathogens, based on a later analysis.

This CDR3 is 15 amino acids long. Unmatched junction bases numbered 7, after V lost 4 bases and J lost 1 base. Per germline, CDR1 LNHNV and CDR2 YYDKDF (reference sequence). Primers included in the PCR were 60 Vbeta and 13 Jbeta primers. This table comes from immunoSEQ multiplex PCR, and its TCRdb copy is limited to in-frame clones, with some not included. The sample consists of roughly 130,000 clones, approximately 82% of them appearing once. This clone was counted a few times. Its matching antigen is unknown. The sequence was obtained from a man in his fifties in good health and CMV-seronegative. Sequencing was performed on PBMCs. This sequence joins TRBV15 and TRBJ2-7, with TRBD2 matching 7 bases. The CDR3 loop is CATSISGAPSYEQYF. The CDR3 DNA reads TGTGCCACCAGCATCAGCGGGGCGCCATCCTACGAGCAGTACTTC.